This TCR beta chain stems from a study of T-cell reconstitution after alpha-beta-depleted transplantation in children (dated by TCRdb to 2016 to 2017). Regarding the research as a whole: Using TCR repertoire profiling, the study followed T-cell immune reconstitution in a quantitative way in children after TCRalphabeta/CD19-depleted allogeneic hematopoietic cell transplantation. General findings and caveats noted by the study authors: In some patients, high TCRbeta diversity at day 60 was attributed to recipient T cells and intrathymic progenitors that had survived conditioning. Hyperexpanded clone frequencies declined over subsequent months; after one year, T-cell counts and TCRbeta diversity were mostly attributed to newly produced T cells. The apparently early alphabetaT-cell count recovery about two months after transplant was reportedly dependent on only several hundred rapidly expanded clones derived from non-depleted graft cells.

CDR1 and CDR2, per the germline V gene, are SGHTA and FQGTGA. The CDR3 numbers 16 residues from cysteine through phenylalanine. Just CDR3 DNA is preserved here, 48 bases in frame from base 1. Deletion took 4 bases off V and 6 bases off J, with a span of 18 bases between the germline ends. This clonotype was recorded at least ten times. No cognate antigen has been identified for it. Base qualities are not provided; no much larger clone lies one nucleotide away. Explained via the paper, the treatment or condition label denotes: allogeneic hematopoietic cell transplantation with graft depleted of TCRalphabeta T cells and CD19 B cells. The transplant recipients were children given TCRalphabeta/CD19-depleted allogeneic hematopoietic cell grafts. The library came from PCR. The instrument given in TCRdb is Illumina HiSeq 2500. Molecular barcoding was employed in the preparation of TCR libraries, with unique molecular identifiers being used to normalize TCRbeta repertoire quantification. Clones were called with MiXCR by TCRdb after fastp trimmed the public reads at Q25, and only in-frame beta chains were retained. A single entry per CDR3 protein holds the most common genes and DNA from its merged rows. Within this sample are approximately 300,000 distinct CDR3 sequences, with around 10% of them counted one time only. The top ten clonotypes cover around 7.6% of the sample.

The receptor chain draws on TRBV7-3 and TRBJ2-2; TRBD1 might be the D gene, on 6 matching bases. The sequencing used PBMCs, collected before TCRalphabeta/CD19-depleted stem cell transplant. This sequence was found in a boy younger than two with acute myeloid leukemia, due to receive a stem cell transplant. For the CDR3, the sequence is CASSSLGRGTAGELFF. The DNA sequence is as follows: TGTGCCAGCAGCTCCCTTGGCAGGGGAACGGCCGGGGAGCTGTTTTTT.